The source of this T cell receptor (beta chain) is a study of shared clonotypes between healthy human individuals (dated by TCRdb to the early 2020s). About the investigation overall: The cohort comprised two women and three men aged 18 to 49 years. For each donor, CD4 naive and CD4 memory were each given three plates, CD8 naive was given two plates, and CD8 memory was given one plate. To estimate repertoire size and how much clonotype sharing occurs between individuals, the study deeply sequenced the blood TCR repertoires of several healthy adults. To increase sequencing depth and limit assay-specific biases, different laboratories used diverse techniques to prepare libraries and sequence TCR repertoires. Between about 0.85 and 10 billion PBMCs per donor were obtained by leukapheresis. General conclusions and limits of the study: The genetic and exposure-history diversity represented was limited by the small number of donors. Incomplete sequencing was indicated by rarefaction of sorted-subset datasets, despite the large sequencing depth. Sharing across a handful of donors was observed for roughly 5.4% of naive CD4, over 3% of naive CD8, about 2.5% of memory CD4, and about 0.4% of memory CD8 clonotypes. Sampling was limited to blood, and TCR repertoires in tissue likely differ from TCR repertoires in blood. Compared with non-shared clonotypes, clonotypes shared by all four sorted-subset donors had higher generation probabilities. Pairwise subsampling led to the expectation that sequencing depth would affect the degree of clonotype sharing among donors. Estimated clonotype richness was generally larger for naive than for memory subsets.

This clone showed up many times. This receptor's antigen is unknown. No base quality values were provided; no much bigger clone lies one nucleotide off. Using the deep immunoSEQ assay, TCR CDR3 regions were amplified from genomic DNA by multiplex PCR. Genomic DNA extracted from each cell subset was distributed evenly over all wells of several immunoSEQ 96-well plates, and each plate served as one replicate. For sorted subsets, 200 to 250 ng genomic DNA, equal to 25,000 to 35,000 T cell genomes, was loaded into each replicate PCR. Purified libraries were quantified with a Qubit 3.0 fluorometer, sized on a Bioanalyzer 2100, and re-quantified with the KAPA Library Quantification kit. Every immunoSEQ 96-well plate was sequenced on a dedicated single-read 150-cycle Illumina NextSeq 550 flow cell. The authors' pipeline ran thus. Because the immunoSEQ output held only junctional sequences and lacked quality scores, the filtering could not match the filtering applied to full-length reads. To assign V/J genes and CDR3, sequences were annotated against IMGT germline references using PyIR, a Python wrapper for IgBLAST v1.9. Reads with weak V/J assignments (E-value above 1e-6), missing CDR3, stop codons, out-of-frame junctions, or ambiguous translated residues were removed. A V3J clonotype was defined by an identical inferred V gene, J gene, and CDR3 amino acid sequence. Percentage overlap between repertoires was computed as shared unique clonotypes divided by the size of the smaller repertoire. Repertoire richness was assessed with RTK rarefaction, the Chao1 estimator, and Recon v2.1 estimates of unobserved clonotypes. OLGA was used to compute generation probabilities for all TCRbeta clonotypes that the gDNA method yielded from a handful of donors. This is the immuneACCESS table as TCRdb keeps it, with only in-frame sequences that have V and J called. A part of the clones is gone; compared with another copy, unresolved V genes explain less than half, and the rest is unexplained. Clonal size and the V and J genes are those of that table, whereas D and trimming came from the DNA. In all, the sample holds about 1 million clones, and more than 60% of those were seen once. The ten largest clones add up to approximately 1.5% of the sample.

Healthy HIV-negative adults with no recently reported acute infections or vaccinations were included as donors. Every donor was a Caucasian adult residing in Nashville, Tennessee, USA. CD4+ T cells were enriched by magnetic negative selection; naive cells were then positively selected on CD45RA, and the negative fraction formed the memory subset. Blood was obtained by leukapheresis, after which PBMCs were separated by Ficoll-Histopaque density gradient centrifugation and cryopreserved in liquid nitrogen vapor phase. Purity and quantity of every magnetically sorted T cell population were checked by analytical flow cytometry. Genomic DNA was isolated from every sorted fraction and measured by UV absorbance on a Nanodrop 2000c. The CDR1 and CDR2 encoded by the germline V gene are LGHNA and YNFKEQ. From cysteine to phenylalanine, the CDR3 is 16 amino acids long. Just the 48-base CDR3 DNA is kept, in frame starting at base 1. Germline trimming amounts to 5 bases on V and 6 bases on J, with 10 as the count of junction bases outside the gene matches.

The receptor comes from a man aged 18 to 35 in good health. Recombination linked TRBV4-2 to TRBJ2-3; the central 11 bases match TRBD1. The sequencing input was memory CD4+ T cells sorted from blood. Explained via the paper, the cell subset or site label denotes: CD45RA-negative fraction. CDR3 sequence: CASSGTGGSAKDTQYF. The nucleotides are TGTGCCAGCAGCGGGACAGGGGGAAGTGCTAAGGATACGCAGTATTTT.